The present T cell receptor (beta chain) was sequenced within a study of shared T cell receptors in the human thymus. The repertoire was sequenced with immunoSEQ multiplex PCR; TCRdb's copy has only in-frame clones and lacks some. The sample yields about 380,000 clones, 85% to 95% seen once. This CDR3 comprises 15 residues. The V end was cut by 4 bases, the J end by 7 bases, with 16 bases between. The germline gives CDR1 MNHNS, CDR2 SASEGT. This receptor was identified in a human donor. The chain links TRBV6-1 to TRBJ1-4, with D unresolved. Material for sequencing was thymocytes. The DNA of the CDR3 is TGTGCCAGCAGTGCCATAGCGGTTCGGGGTGAAAAACTGTTTTTT. This codes for CASSAIAVRGEKLFF.